The present T cell receptor (beta chain) was sequenced within a study of blood T cell repertoires in COVID-19. Per the original data handling: Quantification of nucleated cells was approximated via reference gene primer amplification. The method was immunoSEQ multiplex PCR; TCRdb's version includes in-frame clones alone and lacks a portion of them. V, J and clone size are taken as reported in that table, and D and trimming were inferred from the DNA itself. The sample gives approximately 270,000 clones, 80% to 90% of which show up once; 1.5% to 2% is in the top ten. Cohort 3 recovery required two negative PCRs, clearance, or symptom resolution. The CDR3 sequence is 17 residues long. In germline, CDR1 is MGHRA, CDR2 YSYEKL. V was pared by 1 base and J by 0 bases, with 9 bases of the junction left unmatched.

The chain employs TRBV4-1 and TRBJ2-7; 7 positions agree with TRBD2. The source material was PBMCs or T cells enriched from blood (not recorded which). The TCR was taken from a man aged 35 to 55 who had recovered from COVID-19. The CDR3 bases are TGCGCCAGCAGCCAAGGACAGTTCGCGGGAGACTCCTACGAGCAGTACTTC. The encoded protein is CASSQGQFAGDSYEQYF.